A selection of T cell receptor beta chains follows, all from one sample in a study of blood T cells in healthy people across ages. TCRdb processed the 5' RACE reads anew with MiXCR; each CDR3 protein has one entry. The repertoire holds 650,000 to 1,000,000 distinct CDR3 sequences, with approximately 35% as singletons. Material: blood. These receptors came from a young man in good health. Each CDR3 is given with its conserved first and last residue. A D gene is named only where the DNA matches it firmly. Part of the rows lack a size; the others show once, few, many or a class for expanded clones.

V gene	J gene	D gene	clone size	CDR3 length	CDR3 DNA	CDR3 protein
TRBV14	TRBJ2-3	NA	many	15	TGTGCCAGCAGCCAAGTTTCTGGGATCGCAGATACGCAGTATTTT	CASSQVSGIADTQYF
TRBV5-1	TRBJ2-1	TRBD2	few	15	TGCGCCAGCAGCATTAGCGGGGGGCCTCTCAATGAGCAGTTCTTC	CASSISGGPLNEQFF
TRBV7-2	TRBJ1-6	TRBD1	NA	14	TGTGCCAGCAGCTTAGCGGACAGGAATTCACCCCTCCACTTT	CASSLADRNSPLHF
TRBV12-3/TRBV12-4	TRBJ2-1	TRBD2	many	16	TGTGCCAGCAGCCGCAGACTAGCGGGGGACTACAATGAGCAGTTCTTC	CASSRRLAGDYNEQFF
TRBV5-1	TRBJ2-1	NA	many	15	TGCGCCAGCAGCTTGGTCACAGGGTCATACAATGAGCAGTTCTTC	CASSLVTGSYNEQFF
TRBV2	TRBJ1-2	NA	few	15	TGTGCCAGCACCAAAGGCCCAGGGGATGTCTATGGCTACACCTTC	CASTKGPGDVYGYTF
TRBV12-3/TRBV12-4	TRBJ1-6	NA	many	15	TGTGCCAGCAGTTTACGGGGGGCAGGGAATTCACCCCTCCACTTT	CASSLRGAGNSPLHF
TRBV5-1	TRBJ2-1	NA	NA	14	TGCGCCAGCAGCTTGGAGGGCCATCCCCGGTTGGAGTTCTTC	CASSLEGHPRLEFF
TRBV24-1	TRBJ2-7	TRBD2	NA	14	TGTGCCACCAGTGATTTGGGACTAGACAATGAGCAGTACTTC	CATSDLGLDNEQYF
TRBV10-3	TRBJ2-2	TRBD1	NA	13	TGTGCCATCAGCGCCAGGGGGACCGGGGAGCTGTTTTTT	CAISARGTGELFF
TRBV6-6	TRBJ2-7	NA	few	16	TGTGCCAGCAGTTACGGGGCTAGCGCGGTCTACAATGAGCAGTACTTC	CASSYGASAVYNEQYF
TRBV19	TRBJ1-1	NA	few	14	TGTGCCACCACCGCAGCTCCCCTGAACACTGAAGCTTTCTTT	CATTAAPLNTEAFF
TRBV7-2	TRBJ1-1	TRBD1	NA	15	TGTGCCAGCAGCCGGGACAGGGGGCGTTTTGTTGAAGCTTTCTTT	CASSRDRGRFVEAFF
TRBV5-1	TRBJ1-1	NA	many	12	TGTGCCAGCAGCCCTGGGAGGACTGAAGCTTTCTTT	CASSPGRTEAFF
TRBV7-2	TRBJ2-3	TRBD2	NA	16	TGTGCCAGCAGCCCGAGACTAGCGATCAGCACAGATACGCAGTATTTT	CASSPRLAISTDTQYF
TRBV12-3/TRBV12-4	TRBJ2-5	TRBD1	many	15	TGTGCCAGCAGTTTAGTGGGACAGAAGCAAGAGACCCAGTACTTC	CASSLVGQKQETQYF
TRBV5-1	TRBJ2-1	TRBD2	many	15	TGCGCCAGCAGCTTGCCTAGCGGGGGCTACAATGAGCAGTTCTTC	CASSLPSGGYNEQFF
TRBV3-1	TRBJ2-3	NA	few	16	TGTGCCAGCAGCCAAGATGCGGGTGCTAGCACAGATACGCAGTATTTT	CASSQDAGASTDTQYF
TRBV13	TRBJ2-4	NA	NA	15	TGTGCCAGCAGCTTAGAACAAACCTCCTACAATGAGCAGTACTTC	CASSLEQTSYNEQYF
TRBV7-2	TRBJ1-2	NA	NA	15	TGTGCCAGCAGCAAGGACAGAGAAGCTAACTGTGGCTACACCTTC	CASSKDREANCGYTF
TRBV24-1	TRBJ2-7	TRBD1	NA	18	TGTGCCACCAGTGACCGGGCCAGGGACAGGCGGTACTCCTACGAGCAGTACTTC	CATSDRARDRRYSYEQYF
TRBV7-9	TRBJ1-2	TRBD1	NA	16	TGTGCCAGCAGCTCCACTGGACAGGGGGCTGTTTATGGCTACACCTTC	CASSSTGQGAVYGYTF
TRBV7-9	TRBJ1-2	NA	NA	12	TGTGCCAGCGACTGGGTGATCTATGGCTACACCTTC	CASDWVIYGYTF
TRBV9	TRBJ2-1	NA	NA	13	TGTGCCAGCAGCGTAGGAGGCGGGGATGAGCAGTTCTTC	CASSVGGGDEQFF
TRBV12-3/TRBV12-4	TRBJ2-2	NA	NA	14	TGTGCCAGCAGTTTAAACGGATACACCGGGGAGCTGTTTTTT	CASSLNGYTGELFF
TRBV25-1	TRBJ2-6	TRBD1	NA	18	TGTGCCAGCAGTTCTCCGGGACAGGACAGCTCTGGGGCCAACGTCCTGACTTTC	CASSSPGQDSSGANVLTF
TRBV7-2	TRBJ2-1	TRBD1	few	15	TGTGCCAGCAACTTGGACAGGGGCTCATACAATGAGCAGTTCTTC	CASNLDRGSYNEQFF
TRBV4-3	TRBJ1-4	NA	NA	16	TGCGCCAGCAGCCTAGGGGTCCAAGGGGGGAATGAAAAACTGTTTTTT	CASSLGVQGGNEKLFF
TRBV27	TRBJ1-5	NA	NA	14	TGTGCCAGCAGTTTGAACAGGGCGAATCAGCCCCAGCATTTT	CASSLNRANQPQHF
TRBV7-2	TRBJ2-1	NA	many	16	TGTGCCAGCAGCTCGAAACCACAGGGAGCGTACAATGAGCAGTTCTTC	CASSSKPQGAYNEQFF
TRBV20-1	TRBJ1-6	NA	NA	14	TGCAGTGCTGGTACCGGGGCGTATAATTCACCCCTCCACTTT	CSAGTGAYNSPLHF
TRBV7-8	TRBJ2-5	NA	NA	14	TGTGCCAGCAGCTTAGAGAAGAGATACAATGAGCAGTACTTC	CASSLEKRYNEQYF
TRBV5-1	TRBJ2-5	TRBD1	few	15	TGCGCCAGCAGCTTGGGGGACAGGGATTATGGGACCCAGTACTTC	CASSLGDRDYGTQYF
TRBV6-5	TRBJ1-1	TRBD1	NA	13	TGTGCCAGCCGAACAGGGGTAATCACTGAAGCTTTCTTT	CASRTGVITEAFF
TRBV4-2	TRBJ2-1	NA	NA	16	TGTGCCAGCAGCCAAGGTTCCGGGGGGACATACAATGAGCAGTTCTTC	CASSQGSGGTYNEQFF
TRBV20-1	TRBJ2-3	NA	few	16	TGCAGTGCTAGAGATCTGCGGGGGCCTAGCACAGATACGCAGTATTTT	CSARDLRGPSTDTQYF
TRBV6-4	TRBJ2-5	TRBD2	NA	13	TGTGCCAGCAGTGACGGAGCGGGGGCAGGGCAGTACTTC	CASSDGAGAGQYF
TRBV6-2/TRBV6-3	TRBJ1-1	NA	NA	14	TGTGCCAGCAGTTCCACACGACAGAACACTGAAGCTTTCTTT	CASSSTRQNTEAFF
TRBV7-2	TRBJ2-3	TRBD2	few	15	TGTGCCAGCAGCATGAGCGGGGCCCACACAGATACGCAGTATTTT	CASSMSGAHTDTQYF
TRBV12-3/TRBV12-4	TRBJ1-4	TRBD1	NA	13	TGTGCCAGCAGCGCAGGGGGTTGGGAAAAACTGTTTTTT	CASSAGGWEKLFF
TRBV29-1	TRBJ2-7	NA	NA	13	TGCAGCGTCCAATCCCGGGACGTCGATGAGCAGTACTTC	CSVQSRDVDEQYF
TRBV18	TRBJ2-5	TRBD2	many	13	TGTGCCAGCTCACCGGGGACTAGTAATGAGCAGTACTTC	CASSPGTSNEQYF
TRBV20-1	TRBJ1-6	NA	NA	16	TGCAGTGCTAGAGATGCGTCGTCAGGGGTTAATTCACCCCTCCACTTT	CSARDASSGVNSPLHF
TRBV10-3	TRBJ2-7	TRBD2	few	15	TGTGCCATCAGCGTTAGCGGGGGCTCCTACAATGAGCAGTACTTC	CAISVSGGSYNEQYF
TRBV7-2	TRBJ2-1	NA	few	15	TGTGCCAGCACGACGTCCGGGGGGCGCTACAATGAGCAGTTCTTC	CASTTSGGRYNEQFF
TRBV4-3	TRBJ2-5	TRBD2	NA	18	TGCGCCAGCAGCCAACAAACCCAGACTAGCGGACACTACAATGAGCAGTACTTC	CASSQQTQTSGHYNEQYF
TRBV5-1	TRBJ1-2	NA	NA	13	TGCGCCAGCAGCGTGGAAAGGATCGATGGCTACACCTTC	CASSVERIDGYTF
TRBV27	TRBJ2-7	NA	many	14	TGTGCCAGCAGTCCCCGGACTTTTGCCTACGAGCAGTACTTC	CASSPRTFAYEQYF
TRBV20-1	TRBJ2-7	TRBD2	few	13	TGCAGTGCTAGCGGGGGGGGGAGCTACGAGCAGTACTTC	CSASGGGSYEQYF
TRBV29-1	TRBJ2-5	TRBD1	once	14	TGCAGCGTGGCTCTGGGACAGGGCGGGGAGACCCAGTACTTC	CSVALGQGGETQYF
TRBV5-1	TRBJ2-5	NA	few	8	TGCGCCAGCAGCTTGGAGTACTTC	CASSLEYF
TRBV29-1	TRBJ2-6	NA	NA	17	TGCAGCGTCGGTTCGAGGACGGGCAGTTCTGGGGCCAACGTCCTGACTTTC	CSVGSRTGSSGANVLTF
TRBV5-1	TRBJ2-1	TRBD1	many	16	TGCGCCAGCAGCCCCCAATCGGACAGGGAGGACAATGAGCAGTTCTTC	CASSPQSDREDNEQFF
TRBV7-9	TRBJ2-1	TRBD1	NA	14	TGTGCCAGCAGCCAGGGACAGACCTACAATGAGCAGTTCTTC	CASSQGQTYNEQFF
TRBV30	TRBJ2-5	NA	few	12	TGTGCCTGGAGTTCGGCCCAAGAGACCCAGTACTTC	CAWSSAQETQYF
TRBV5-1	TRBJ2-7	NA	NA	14	TGCGCCAGCAGCGTGGAAACAGTTCTCGACGAGCAGTACTTC	CASSVETVLDEQYF
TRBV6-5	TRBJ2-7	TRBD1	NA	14	TGTGCCAGCAGTGGATACAGGGGGTTGGCCGAGCAGTACTTC	CASSGYRGLAEQYF
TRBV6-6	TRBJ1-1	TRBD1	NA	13	TGTGCCAGCACCCAGGGGGGGGACACTGAAGCTTTCTTT	CASTQGGDTEAFF
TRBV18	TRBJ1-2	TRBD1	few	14	TGTGCCAGCTCACAGGACAGGGGGCAAGAAGGCTACACCTTC	CASSQDRGQEGYTF